The 2 T cell receptor beta chains below were found in one sample sequenced in a study of shared clonotypes between healthy human individuals. Some clones are missing from TCRdb's copy, which holds only in-frame ones; the method was immunoSEQ multiplex PCR. Among about 640,000 clones listed, more than 70% were seen once. The sample taken for sequencing was memory CD4+ T cells sorted from blood. Subset specified: CD45RA-negative fraction. These receptors all stem from a woman aged 25-40 years in good health.

A note on this clone: Other nucleotide sequences in the sample specify the same CDR3. The chain uses TRBV11-2 and TRBJ2-5; D ambiguous. Trimming took 3 bases from V and 5 from J, leaving 10 bases between them. The CDR3 runs to 13 residues. The germline gives CDR1 SGHAT, CDR2 FQNNGV. The CDR3 DNA reads as TGTGCCAGCAGCTTGGGCCAACAGGAGACCCAGTACTTC. Translated, it gives CASSLGQQETQYF.

J is TRBJ2-1 and V is TRBV10-3; 8 nucleotides align to TRBD1. V was pared by 6 bases and J by 8 bases, with 6 bases of the junction left unmatched. Germline V lookup: CDR1 ENHRY, CDR2 SYGVKD. CDR3 length: 13 amino acids. The CDR3 sequence: CAIRGQGKDEQFF. The CDR3 bases are TGTGCCATCAGAGGACAGGGTAAGGATGAGCAGTTCTTC.